This TCR beta chain was obtained from a study of blood T cells in healthy people across ages. This clonotype was observed a handful of times. A second PCR, run for about 7 to 11 cycles, used a sample-barcoded 5' primer plus a J-beta primer mix. TCRdb re-called the 5' RACE reads with MiXCR, one entry per CDR3 protein. The sample consists of about 2 million distinct CDR3 sequences, roughly 52% of them appearing once. V was cut by 0 bases and J by 1 base, with 11 bases left in between. Germline-derived CDR1 and CDR2 are LNHNV and YYDKDF (reference sequence). This CDR3 region has 16 residues. Healthy Caucasian individuals from Russia aged roughly 6 to 90 served as donors.

The chain couples TRBV15 to TRBJ2-3; D unresolved. Sequenced sample: blood. This clonotype was sampled from a woman in her thirties or forties in good health. CDR3 sequence reads: CATSRDIAAGTDTQYF. The CDR3 DNA follows: TGTGCCACCAGCAGAGACATCGCGGCTGGCACAGATACGCAGTATTTT.